The 11 T cell receptor beta chains reported below all come from one sample, sequenced in a study of shared clonotypes between healthy human individuals. CD45RO-negative CD8 cells positively selected for CCR7 made up the naive population, which excluded terminally differentiated effector memory CD45RA+ cells. This table comes from immunoSEQ multiplex PCR, and its TCRdb copy is limited to in-frame clones, with some not included. Of about 1,900,000 clones listed, about 95% are singletons. Sequencing used naive CD8+ T cells sorted from blood. Receptors were obtained from a man in his late teens or twenties in good health.

The rearrangement links TRBV6-1 to TRBJ2-7; D is unresolved. The CDR3 runs 13 residues. CDR1 is MNHNS, CDR2 SASEGT, per germline. V lost 7 bases and J 2 bases, leaving 12 bases between the germline ends. CDR3 DNA: TGTGCCAGCACTCTGACTGCGACCTACGAGCAGTACTTC. The encoded protein is CASTLTATYEQYF.

The chain carries TRBV28 and TRBJ2-1; 9 bases match TRBD2. Germline V gene sequence: CDR1 MDHEN, CDR2 SYDVKM. Germline trimming cut 3 bases from V and 7 bases from J; bases unmatched to any gene: 7. This CDR3 region has 15 residues. Written as DNA, the CDR3 is TGTGCCAGCAGTTTTCTGCTAGCGGGGCGAAATGAGCAGTTCTTC. It encodes CASSFLLAGRNEQFF.

This clone was found a few times. The chain recombines TRBV30 with TRBJ1-2; unclear D gene. CDR1 is GTSNPN and CDR2 is SVGIG in the germline V gene (reference sequence). CDR3 length equals 12 residues. V lost 3 bases, J lost 1 base, and 6 bases lay in between. CDR3 DNA: TGTGCCTGGAGCCTGCTTAACTATGGCTACACCTTC. Translation gives CAWSLLNYGYTF.

J is TRBJ2-7 and V is TRBV2; D is possibly TRBD1 (6 bases). Deletions cut 2 bases from V and 5 bases from J, with 25 bases between. The germline V gene encodes CDR1 SNHLY and CDR2 FYNNEI. The CDR3 covers 18 residues. CDR3: CASSEITGSRSMPNEQYF. In DNA form, the CDR3 reads TGTGCCAGCAGTGAAATAACAGGGAGTCGATCTATGCCGAACGAGCAGTACTTC.

This clone has only a few counts. This sequence joins TRBV6-6 and TRBJ2-2; D unclear. The length of the CDR3 is 13 residues. Looked up from germline, CDR1 is MNHNY and CDR2 is SVGAGI (reference sequence). The V gene lost 4 bases and the J gene lost 1 base, with 4 bases spanning the gap. The CDR3 DNA is TGTGCCAGCAGTTCCGGGAACACCGGGGAGCTGTTTTTT. Residues: CASSSGNTGELFF.

The chain carries TRBV7-9 and TRBJ2-1, with a weak D call TRBD1 (5 bases). V was cut by 6 bases and J by 0 bases, with 15 bases left in between. This CDR3 region has 16 residues. The germline gives CDR1 SEHNR, CDR2 FQNEAQ (reference sequence). The CDR3: CASRYDSASSYNEQFF. In DNA form, the CDR3 reads TGTGCCAGCAGATACGACAGCGCCAGCTCCTACAATGAGCAGTTCTTC.

This clone was detected only a few times. The V call is TRBV30, the J call TRBJ1-1, with D maybe TRBD1 (5 bases). The V end lost 2 bases, the J end lost 8 bases, and 12 bases lay between the germline ends. Germline V gene data show CDR1 as GTSNPN and CDR2 as SVGIG (reference sequence). CDR3 length equals 12 residues. CDR3 in DNA: TGTGCCTGGAGTCCTAGGTCAGGGGAAGCTTTCTTT. Translating gives CAWSPRSGEAFF.

The gene calls are TRBV13 and TRBJ2-5; D is undetermined. Germline CDR1 and CDR2: PRHDT and FYEKMQ (reference sequence). V was cut by 2 bases and J by 1 base, with 8 bases left in between. The CDR3 runs to 14 residues. The DNA for the CDR3 is TGTGCCAGCAGCTTACAATACTTCCAAGAGACCCAGTACTTC. Its translation: CASSLQYFQETQYF.

The CDR3 coding sequence is TGTGCCAGCAGTGAAGGGAGGACAGGGGGGAATGGCTACACCTTC. This gives the protein CASSEGRTGGNGYTF. The chain couples TRBV6-1 to TRBJ1-2; 10 bases map to TRBD1. Germline assignment: CDR1 MNHNS and CDR2 SASEGT. V lost 1 base, J lost 6 bases, and 5 bases stayed unmatched. The CDR3 totals 15 residues.

With respect to this clone: The sample has other DNA sequences that encode this CDR3 too. The chain couples TRBV19 to TRBJ2-7; D not resolved. With 5 bases removed from V and 1 base from J, the gap between germline ends came to 6 bases. The CDR3 has 12 amino acids. Germline-derived CDR1 and CDR2 are LNHDA and SQIVND (reference sequence). This CDR3 is CASSPGSYEQYF. The CDR3 nucleotides are TGTGCCAGTAGTCCCGGGTCCTACGAGCAGTACTTC. Combining the CDR3 with reference TRBV19 and TRBJ2-7 gives the whole variable domain DGGITQSPKYLFRKEGQNVTLSCEQNLNHDAMYWYRQDPGQGLRLIYYSQIVNDFQKGDIAEGYSVSREKKESFPLTVTSAQKNPTAFYLCASSPGSYEQYFGPGTRLTVT.

Comment on this clone: In the same sample, other DNA sequences code for this CDR3. V and J are TRBV27 and TRBJ2-1, with D possibly being TRBD1 (6 bases). CDR1 and CDR2 (germline): MNHEY, SMNVEV (reference sequence). V lost 7 bases and J 6 bases, leaving 7 bases between the germline ends. This CDR3 region has 11 residues. This chain's CDR3 is CASTQGNEQFF. The CDR3 region has the DNA TGTGCCAGCACACAGGGCAATGAGCAGTTCTTC.